Following are 18 T cell receptor beta chains from one sample sequenced in a study of blood T cell repertoires in COVID-19. The repertoire was sequenced with immunoSEQ multiplex PCR; TCRdb's copy has only in-frame clones and lacks some. The sample lists under 200,000 clones; around 85% were seen once. Material: peripheral blood. The receptors stem from a woman older than 75 with COVID-19, enrolled during active disease.

This chain uses TRBV5-4 with TRBJ1-5, with D unresolved. Trimming cost V 3 bases and J 2 bases, with 9 bases left between them. The CDR3 is made up of 14 amino acids. CDR1 and CDR2 (germline): SGHNT, YYREEE (reference sequence). CDR3 sequence reads: CASSSDGGNQPQHF. The DNA of the CDR3 is TGTGCCAGCAGCTCCGACGGGGGCAATCAGCCCCAGCATTTT.

This rearrangement joins TRBV9 to TRBJ1-3; tentatively, D is TRBD1 (5 bases). V was shortened by 3 bases and J by 2 bases, with 15 bases between the two germline ends. CDR3 length equals 16 residues. Germline-derived CDR1 and CDR2 are SGDLS and YYNGEE. This chain's CDR3 is CASSATPGGAGNTIYF. The DNA for the CDR3 is TGTGCCAGCAGCGCCACCCCGGGGGGGGCTGGAAACACCATATATTTT.

This chain connects TRBV2 to TRBJ1-2; D is ambiguous. Germline CDR1 and CDR2: SNHLY and FYNNEI. This CDR3 is built from 11 residues. The ends were cut back, 9 bases at V and 6 bases at J, with 11 bases in the middle. CDR3 nucleotides: TGTGCCAGAGTTCTCACTGATGGCTACACCTTC. It is translated as CARVLTDGYTF.

The sample holds many counts of this clone. The chain links TRBV4-1 to TRBJ1-2; 7 positions match TRBD1. Germline CDR1 MGHRA, CDR2 YSYEKL. CDR3 size: 19 residues. The V gene end was trimmed by 3 bases and the J gene end by 0 bases; junction bases not matched to a gene: 16. CDR3 loop: CASSHRPGGQWDPNYGYTF. CDR3 sequence (DNA): TGCGCCAGCAGCCACCGCCCCGGGGGACAGTGGGATCCTAACTATGGCTACACCTTC.

J is TRBJ1-1 and V is TRBV28, with 7 bases that match TRBD1. Germline loops: CDR1 MDHEN, CDR2 SYDVKM. This CDR3 spans 15 amino acids. Trimming removed 2 bases from V and 7 bases from J; junction bases left unmatched: 10. CDR3 loop: CASSLVRDSSLEAFF. CDR3 in DNA: TGTGCCAGCAGTTTAGTCCGGGACAGTTCCCTTGAAGCTTTCTTT.

The rearrangement uses TRBV4-2 and TRBJ1-2, with 7 bases fitting TRBD1. V shed 0 bases and J 6 bases; nucleotides not matched to a gene: 19. The CDR3 is made up of 19 amino acids. Germline-derived CDR1 and CDR2 are LGHNA and YNFKEQ. The CDR3 coding sequence is TGTGCCAGCAGCCAAGATCGGGGCCGTTATCCCGGGACAGAAGATGGCTACACCTTC. Encoded protein: CASSQDRGRYPGTEDGYTF.

V is TRBV25-1 and J is TRBJ1-1; D possibly corresponds to TRBD1 (6 bases). Trimming pared 5 bases from V and 7 bases from J, leaving 14 bases between. The CDR3 is 13 residues long. The germline CDR1 and CDR2 sequences are MGHDK and SYGVNS. CDR3 loop: CASSHLGHVEAFF. CDR3 bases: TGTGCCAGCAGTCATTTGGGACACGTTGAAGCTTTCTTT.

The rearrangement uses TRBV10-3 and TRBJ2-3; no clear D gene. Trimming cost V 6 bases and J 5 bases, with 6 bases left between them. This CDR3 contains 11 residues. Germline-derived CDR1 and CDR2 are ENHRY and SYGVKD. Written as DNA, the CDR3 is TGTGCCATCAGAGGAGTAGATACGCAGTATTTT. Its protein is CAIRGVDTQYF.

The rearrangement joins TRBV5-5 to TRBJ2-7; 8 bases are a match to TRBD1. This CDR3 is 14 amino acids long. With 4 bases clipped from V and 5 bases from J, the junction kept 8 bases outside the gene matches. Germline V gene sequence: CDR1 SGHKS, CDR2 YYEKEE (reference sequence). The CDR3 nucleotides read TGTGCCAGCAGCCGGACAGGGCTCGGGAACGAGCAGTACTTC. It yields the protein CASSRTGLGNEQYF.

By its share, this clone is medium-sized. V usage is TRBV7-9 and J usage is TRBJ2-7; 7 bases line up with TRBD1. CDR1 SEHNR and CDR2 FQNEAQ come from the germline V gene (reference sequence). The CDR3 contains 14 residues. J lost 3 bases, V lost 4 bases, and 6 bases had no gene match. The CDR3 nucleotides read TGTGCCAGCAGCTACTCTGGACAGGACTACGAGCAGTACTTC. Protein product: CASSYSGQDYEQYF.

CDR3 in DNA: TGTGCCAGCAGTGAGGGACAGGGTCGCAATCAGCCCCAGCATTTT. Translation: CASSEGQGRNQPQHF. The chain uses TRBV2 and TRBJ1-5; 9 positions match TRBD1. CDR3 size: 15 residues. Germline lookup yields CDR1 SNHLY and CDR2 FYNNEI. The J segment lost 2 bases and the V segment lost 3 bases, leaving 2 bases of the junction unmatched.

Remarks on this clone: This same CDR3 is encoded by further DNA sequences in the sample. This CDR3 reads CASSPPGLVNYGYTF. CDR3 DNA sequence: TGTGCCAGCAGCCCCCCGGGTTTGGTTAACTATGGCTACACCTTC. V usage is TRBV28 and J usage is TRBJ1-2, with D uncertain. Between the trimmed V and J ends, which lost 6 bases and 1 base, there was a span of 15 bases. The germline V gene has CDR1 MDHEN and CDR2 SYDVKM. The CDR3 consists of 15 residues.

V gene TRBV2 combines with J gene TRBJ1-1; the match to TRBD1 covers 7 bases. V was clipped by 8 bases and J by 1 base; unmatched bases: 7. CDR3 length: 14 amino acids. Germline V lookup: CDR1 SNHLY, CDR2 FYNNEI. Here the CDR3 reads CASLPGTENTEAFF. DNA of the CDR3: TGTGCCAGCCTCCCCGGGACAGAGAACACTGAAGCTTTCTTT.

This clone was recorded a few times. Additional DNA sequences in this sample encode the identical CDR3. The chain couples TRBV5-1 to TRBJ2-7; D is perhaps TRBD2 (6 bases). This CDR3 has 14 residues. Germline CDR1 SGHRS, CDR2 YFSETQ. Trimming stripped 2 bases from V and 0 bases from J, with 9 bases between. DNA of the CDR3: TGCGCCAGCAGCTTTAGCGGAAGCTCCTACGAGCAGTACTTC. Translated: CASSFSGSSYEQYF.

The rearrangement uses TRBV3-1 (or the pseudogene TRBV3-2) and TRBJ1-2; 8 nucleotides agree with TRBD1. From germline, CDR1 is LGHDT and CDR2 YNNKEL (reference sequence). Unmatched junction bases numbered 11, after V lost 2 bases and J lost 0 bases. The CDR3 covers 18 residues. As DNA, the CDR3 is TGTGCCAGCAGCCAATTATCGCTTACAGGGGGGTCTAACTATGGCTACACCTTC. Protein product: CASSQLSLTGGSNYGYTF.

The chain joins TRBV4-1 to TRBJ2-3; the match to TRBD2 covers 10 bases. The V gene end was trimmed by 1 base and the J gene end by 8 bases; junction bases not matched to a gene: 9. CDR1 and CDR2 from the germline V gene are MGHRA and YSYEKL. There are 16 residues in the CDR3. The DNA for the CDR3 is TGCGCCAGCAGCCAAGGGGTGAGCGGGGGGGTAGGTACGCAGTATTTT. It codes for CASSQGVSGGVGTQYF.

V gene TRBV12-3 or TRBV12-4 combines with J gene TRBJ2-2, with a tentative D call TRBD1 (6 bases). The CDR3 runs to 12 residues. Trimming shortened V by 7 bases and J by 5 bases, and 8 bases separated the two germline ends. CDR3 in DNA: TGTGCCAGCATCAGGGGTACCGGGGAGCTGTTTTTT. Protein sequence: CASIRGTGELFF.

This clone appeared a few times. This chain joins TRBV3-1 (or the pseudogene TRBV3-2) and TRBJ1-5, with unresolved D. Germline CDR1 is LGHDT and CDR2 is YNNKEL (reference sequence). The CDR3 sequence is 13 residues long. The V gene lost 4 bases and the J gene lost 3 bases, with 7 bases spanning the gap. CDR3 loop: CASSPDINQPQHF. The DNA for the CDR3 is TGTGCCAGCAGCCCTGACATCAATCAGCCCCAGCATTTT.